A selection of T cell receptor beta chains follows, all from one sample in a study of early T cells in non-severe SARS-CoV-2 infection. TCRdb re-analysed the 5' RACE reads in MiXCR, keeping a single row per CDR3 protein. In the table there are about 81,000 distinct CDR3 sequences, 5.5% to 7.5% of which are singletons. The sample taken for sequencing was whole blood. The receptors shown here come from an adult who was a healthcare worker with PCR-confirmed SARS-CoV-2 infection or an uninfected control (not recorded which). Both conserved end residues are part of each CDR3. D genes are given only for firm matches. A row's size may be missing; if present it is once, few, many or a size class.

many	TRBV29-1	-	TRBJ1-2	TGCAGCGTTGATTATGGTAACAACTATGGCTACACCTTC	CSVDYGNNYGYTF
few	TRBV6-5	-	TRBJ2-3	TGTGCCAGCAGTCTAGGGTGGCGCACAGATACGCAGTATTTT	CASSLGWRTDTQYF
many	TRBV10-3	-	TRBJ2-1	TGTGCCATCAGCCAGCCCCACTTCTACAATGAGCAGTTCTTC	CAISQPHFYNEQFF
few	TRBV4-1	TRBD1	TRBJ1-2	TGCGCCAGCAGCCAAGCCGGGACAGGGTCAAACTATGGCTACACCTTC	CASSQAGTGSNYGYTF
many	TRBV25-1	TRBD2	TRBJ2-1	TGTGCCAGCACCGGAATCGGAGCGGGGGAGTCCAATGAGCAGTTCTTC	CASTGIGAGESNEQFF
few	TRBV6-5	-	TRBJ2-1	TGTGCCAGCAGTTATCGGACAGAGCAGTTCTTC	CASSYRTEQFF
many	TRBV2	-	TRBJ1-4	TGTGCCAGCAGTGAAACATGGCGGCTTCCGGATGAAAAACTGTTTTTT	CASSETWRLPDEKLFF
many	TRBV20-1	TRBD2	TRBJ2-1	TGCAGTGCTCCGCGGGGGGGCCACAATGAGCAGTTCTTC	CSAPRGGHNEQFF
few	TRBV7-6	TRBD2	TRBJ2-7	TGTGCCAGCAGCCCACGGCCTAGCGGGGGCCTTGGGAGGGAGCAGTACTTC	CASSPRPSGGLGREQYF
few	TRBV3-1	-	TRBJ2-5	TGTGCCAGCAGCCAAGTGGGCAGCAAAGAGACCCAGTACTTC	CASSQVGSKETQYF
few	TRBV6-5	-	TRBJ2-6	TGTGCCAGCAGTTACGGGACCCCCCACTCTGGGGCCAACGTCCTGACTTTC	CASSYGTPHSGANVLTF
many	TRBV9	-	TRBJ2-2	TGTGCCAGCAGCGTAGGGTCCGCGGGGATTAGCACCGGGGAGCTGTTTTTT	CASSVGSAGISTGELFF
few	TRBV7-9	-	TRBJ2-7	TGTGCCAGCAGCTTAGATGCTAGATACTACGAGCAGTACTTC	CASSLDARYYEQYF
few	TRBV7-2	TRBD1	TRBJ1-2	TGTGCCAGCAGCCCTAGGACAGGGGGCTATGGCTACACCTTC	CASSPRTGGYGYTF
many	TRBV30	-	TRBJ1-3	TGTGCCTGGATGGACTCTGAAAACACCATATATTTT	CAWMDSENTIYF
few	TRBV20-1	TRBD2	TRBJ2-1	TGCAGTGCTCCATTTAGCGGGAGGCACAATGAGCAGTTCTTC	CSAPFSGRHNEQFF
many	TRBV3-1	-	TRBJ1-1	TGTGCCAGCAGCCAAGCGCAGAACACTGAAGCTTTCTTT	CASSQAQNTEAFF
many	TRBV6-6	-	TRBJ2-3	TGTGCCAGCAGTCTTAGTAGCGGAGCAGATACGCAGTATTTT	CASSLSSGADTQYF
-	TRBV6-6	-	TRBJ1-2	TGTGCCAGCAGGGACAGTAACTATGGCTACACCTTC	CASRDSNYGYTF
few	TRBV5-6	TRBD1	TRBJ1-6	TGTGCCAGCAGCCGAAAGAGGGGGCACTCACCCCTCCACTTT	CASSRKRGHSPLHF
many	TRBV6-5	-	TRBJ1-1	TGTGCCAGCAGTTACGACCGTGCTTTGAACACTGAAGCTTTCTTT	CASSYDRALNTEAFF
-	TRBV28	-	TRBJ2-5	TGTGCCAGCAGTTTCCCGGGGGAGACCCAGTACTTC	CASSFPGETQYF
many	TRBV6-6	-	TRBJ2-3	TGTGCCAGCAGTCAGGCCGGGGTCGGCACAGATACGCAGTATTTT	CASSQAGVGTDTQYF
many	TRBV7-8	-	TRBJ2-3	TGTGCCAGCAGCCTAAGGACTGGGGGGACCACAGATACGCAGTATTTT	CASSLRTGGTTDTQYF
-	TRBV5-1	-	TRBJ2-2	TGCGCCAGCAGCTTCGGATCGGGGGTCACCGGGGAGCTGTTTTTT	CASSFGSGVTGELFF
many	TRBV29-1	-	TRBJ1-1	TGCAGCGTCGAGGGGAGGGACGGCAACACTGAAGCTTTCTTT	CSVEGRDGNTEAFF
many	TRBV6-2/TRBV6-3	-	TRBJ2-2	TGTGCCAGCAGTAACACGCCCGCGGACACCGGGGAGCTGTTTTTT	CASSNTPADTGELFF
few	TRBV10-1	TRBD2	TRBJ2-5	TGCGCCAGCAGTGAGTCCAGCGGGAGGAAAGAGACCCAGTACTTC	CASSESSGRKETQYF
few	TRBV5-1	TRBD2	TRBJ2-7	TGCGCCAGCCGGCGGGACGGGGGGTACGAGCAGTACTTC	CASRRDGGYEQYF
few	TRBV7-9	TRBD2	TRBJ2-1	TGTGCCAGCAGCTTAGACGGGACTAGCGGAGAGCAGTTCTTC	CASSLDGTSGEQFF
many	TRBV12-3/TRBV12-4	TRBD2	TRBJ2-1	TGTGCCAGCAGTTTAGCTAGCGGGGGCCCCTACAATGAGCAGTTCTTC	CASSLASGGPYNEQFF
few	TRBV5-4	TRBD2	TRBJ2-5	TGTGCCAGCAGCTTGGGGGGGACTACGAGGAAAGAGACCCAGTACTTC	CASSLGGTTRKETQYF
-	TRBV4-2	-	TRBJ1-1	TGTGCCAGCAGCCAAGATCCCCCAGGGGACACTGAAGCTTTCTTT	CASSQDPPGDTEAFF
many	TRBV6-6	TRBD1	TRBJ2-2	TGTGCCAGCCTCGGACAGGGGGCATTCGGGGAGCTGTTTTTT	CASLGQGAFGELFF
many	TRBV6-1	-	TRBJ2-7	TGTGCCAGCAGTCGCGGTAGATCCTACGAGCAGTACTTC	CASSRGRSYEQYF
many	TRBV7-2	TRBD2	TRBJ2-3	TGTGCCAGCAGCTTACAACTAGCGGGAGCCGGAGATACGCAGTATTTT	CASSLQLAGAGDTQYF
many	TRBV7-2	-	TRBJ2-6	TGTGCCAGCAGCCCCAGCGGGTACGGGGCCAACGTCCTGACTTTC	CASSPSGYGANVLTF
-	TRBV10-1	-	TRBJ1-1	TGCGCCAGCAGTGAACAGCGACAGACGATGAACACTGAAGCTTTCTTT	CASSEQRQTMNTEAFF
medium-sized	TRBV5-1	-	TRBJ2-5	TGCGCCAGCAGCTTTATCTTTTCCAGGAACGAAGAGACCCAGTACTTC	CASSFIFSRNEETQYF
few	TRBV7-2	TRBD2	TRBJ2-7	TGTGCCAGCACCCGCCCGCCAGGTAGCGGGAGGTCCGGGTACTACGAGCAGTACTTC	CASTRPPGSGRSGYYEQYF
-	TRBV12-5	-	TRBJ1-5	TGTGCTACAAGAGGACGGCCAAATCAGCCCCAGCATTTT	CATRGRPNQPQHF